Each of the 23 T cell receptor beta chains below was sequenced from the same sample in a study of blood T cell repertoires in COVID-19. TCRdb keeps only in-frame clones here, not all; method: immunoSEQ multiplex PCR. The table shows about 51,000 clones, with about 86% occurring only once. What was sequenced was peripheral blood. These receptors all come from a man of 80 years or more with active COVID-19.

This sequence joins TRBV7-3 and TRBJ2-7, with TRBD1 as a possible D gene (6 bases). The ends were cut back, 5 bases at V and 0 bases at J, with 11 bases in the middle. Germline V CDR1 and CDR2: SGHTA, FQGTGA. The CDR3 contains 14 residues. CDR3 sequence reads: CASSLQGNSYEQYF. CDR3 nucleotide sequence: TGTGCCAGCAGCCTACAGGGTAACTCCTACGAGCAGTACTTC.

V and J are TRBV2 and TRBJ1-5; the match to TRBD1 covers 9 bases. Germline V lookup: CDR1 SNHLY, CDR2 FYNNEI. V was pared by 7 bases and J by 5 bases, with 9 bases of the junction left unmatched. CDR3 length equals 15 residues. The CDR3 reads CASNPGQGLHQPQHF. Written as DNA, the CDR3 is TGTGCCAGCAACCCGGGACAGGGACTTCATCAGCCCCAGCATTTT.

This rearrangement joins TRBV5-1 to TRBJ1-2, with 12 bases lining up with TRBD1. From germline, CDR1 is SGHRS and CDR2 YFSETQ. V lost 4 bases, J lost 6 bases, and 10 bases stayed unmatched. The CDR3 contains 16 residues. In nucleotides, the CDR3 is TGCGCCAGCAGCCCCGATACCGGGACAGGGGGCGATGGCTACACCTTC. This encodes CASSPDTGTGGDGYTF.

The chain carries TRBV24-1 and TRBJ1-4; D is ambiguous. With 1 base removed from V and 8 bases from J, the gap between germline ends came to 7 bases. Per germline, CDR1 KGHDR and CDR2 SFDVKD. The CDR3 totals 13 residues. The chain's CDR3 is CATSDLAGEKLFF. The CDR3 bases are TGTGCCACCAGTGATTTAGCAGGCGAAAAACTGTTTTTT.

The chain uses TRBV28 and TRBJ2-2; TRBD1 might be the D (6 bases). Trimming took 4 bases from V and 4 from J, leaving 13 bases between them. Germline V gene data show CDR1 as MDHEN and CDR2 as SYDVKM. The CDR3 loop spans 15 amino acids. CDR3 nucleotides: TGTGCCAGCAGTTCCCAGGGGCGATCCACCGGGGAGCTGTTTTTT. Encoded protein: CASSSQGRSTGELFF.

This sequence joins TRBV3-1 (or the pseudogene TRBV3-2) and TRBJ1-2, with D tentatively TRBD1 (6 bases). The germline gives CDR1 LGHDT, CDR2 YNNKEL (reference sequence). The CDR3 has 16 amino acids. The germline V and J ends were trimmed by 0 bases and 4 bases, with 15 bases remaining between them. The CDR3 region has the DNA TGTGCCAGCAGCCAAGAAGCGGCGGGGGGCGGCTATGGCTACACCTTC. Protein product: CASSQEAAGGGYGYTF.

The chain recombines TRBV10-3 with TRBJ1-1; TRBD1 matches 8 bases. CDR3 size: 13 residues. Germline V lookup: CDR1 ENHRY, CDR2 SYGVKD. With V trimmed by 7 bases and J by 1 base, 2 bases remained unmatched. CDR3 nucleotide sequence: TGTGCCATCAAAGGACAGGGGAACACTGAAGCTTTCTTT. It is translated as CAIKGQGNTEAFF.

The chain links TRBV5-1 to TRBJ2-4; D unclear. V was trimmed by 3 bases and J by 0 bases, leaving 7 bases between them. Germline CDR1 reads SGHRS; CDR2 reads YFSETQ. The CDR3 runs to 14 residues. The CDR3 DNA sequence: TGCGCCAGCAGCTGGAGTTTAGCCAAAAACATTCAGTACTTC. This gives the protein CASSWSLAKNIQYF.

The rearrangement uses TRBV24-1 and TRBJ2-3; tentative D call: TRBD2 (7 bases). Germline values: CDR1 KGHDR, CDR2 SFDVKD. V gave up 3 bases and J gave up 6 bases, with 21 bases separating them. The CDR3 extends over 17 amino acids. The CDR3 DNA is TGTGCCACCAGTGATCCCGGGGGCCCGGGAGGCCGGGATACGCAGTATTTT. Protein sequence: CATSDPGGPGGRDTQYF.

V gene TRBV6-2 or TRBV6-3 combines with J gene TRBJ2-1; 7 nucleotides agree with TRBD1. Germline lookup yields CDR1 MNHEY and CDR2 SVGEGT. With V trimmed by 6 bases and J by 4 bases, 9 bases remained unmatched. The CDR3 runs to 15 residues. CDR3 coding DNA: TGTGCCAGCAGCCCGGACAGGCCTGGGTACAATGAGCAGTTCTTC. This translates into CASSPDRPGYNEQFF.

The rearrangement uses TRBV11-2 and TRBJ2-7, with 9 bases fitting TRBD2. The germline CDR1 and CDR2 sequences are SGHAT and FQNNGV. The CDR3 runs to 15 residues. V shed 3 bases, J shed 3 bases, and the junction held 6 bases outside the gene matches. DNA for the CDR3: TGTGCCAGCAGCTTGGCTAGCGGGAAACGCTACGAGCAGTACTTC. It is translated as CASSLASGKRYEQYF. The variable domain in full, with the rest retrieved from reference TRBV11-2 and TRBJ2-7, is EAGVAQSPRYKIIEKRQSVAFWCNPISGHATLYWYQQILGQGPKLLIQFQNNGVVDDSQLPKDRFSAERLKGVDSTLKIQPAKLEDSAVYLCASSLASGKRYEQYFGPGTRLTVT.

This clone was detected only once. The chain is built from TRBV5-4 and TRBJ2-7; 10 bases fit TRBD2. CDR1 is SGHNT and CDR2 is YYREEE in the germline V gene (reference sequence). J was trimmed by 3 bases and V by 4 bases; bases with no gene match: 16. This CDR3 spans 18 amino acids. The CDR3 nucleotides are TGTGCCAGCAGCCCGCGAGGTGCTAGCGGGAGAGGTGTCTACGAGCAGTACTTC. It encodes CASSPRGASGRGVYEQYF.

The CDR3 sequence: CASSALRQGSSGYTF. The CDR3 DNA is TGTGCCAGCAGCGCATTAAGACAGGGATCTTCTGGCTACACCTTC. This chain connects TRBV7-2 to TRBJ1-2, with 7 bases lining up with TRBD1. The CDR3 consists of 15 residues. Germline CDR1 SGHTA, CDR2 FQGNSA. The trim removed 5 bases at V and 7 bases at J, leaving 13 bases unmatched.

The chain joins TRBV5-8 to TRBJ2-4; D is ambiguous. The CDR3 has 14 residues. Germline V gives CDR1 SGHTS, CDR2 YDEGEE. Trimming removed 1 base at V and 0 bases at J, with 5 bases between. This chain's CDR3 is CASSLTGAKNIQYF. DNA for the CDR3: TGTGCCAGCAGCTTGACGGGAGCCAAAAACATTCAGTACTTC.

CDR3 sequence (DNA): TGTGCCAGCAGCTTAGGGGGGCTTGAAAATGAAAAACTGTTTTTT. Amino acid sequence: CASSLGGLENEKLFF. The chain links TRBV7-2 to TRBJ1-4, with D possibly being TRBD1 (6 bases). V lost 1 base and J 5 bases, leaving 11 bases between the germline ends. The CDR3 length is 15 residues. Germline loops: CDR1 SGHTA, CDR2 FQGNSA.

CDR3 loop: CASSLYFLGQGAPGYTF. The CDR3, as DNA: TGTGCCAGCAGTTTATACTTTCTTGGGCAGGGGGCACCTGGCTACACCTTC. This chain joins TRBV28 and TRBJ1-2, with TRBD1 identical over 8 bases. Per the germline V gene, CDR1 is MDHEN and CDR2 is SYDVKM. CDR3 length: 17 amino acids. Trimming at V came to 1 base and at J to 7 bases, leaving 14 bases not matched to a gene.

This chain joins TRBV9 and TRBJ2-3, with 12 bases identical to TRBD2. The CDR3 is made up of 16 amino acids. Germline assignment: CDR1 SGDLS and CDR2 YYNGEE. V lost 4 bases, J lost 6 bases, and 9 bases stayed unmatched. The DNA for the CDR3 is TGTGCCAGCAGCCCCCCTCTAGCGGGAGGGCGGGATACGCAGTATTTT. Amino acids: CASSPPLAGGRDTQYF.

V and J are TRBV7-9 and TRBJ2-4; 8 nucleotides line up with TRBD1. The CDR3 runs to 19 residues. Germline V gene lookup returns CDR1 SEHNR and CDR2 FQNEAQ (reference sequence). V was pared by 5 bases and J by 3 bases, with 18 bases of the junction left unmatched. CDR3 bases: TGTGCCAGCAGCCGATGGGGGGCCGGACAGGGAGATTTCAAAAACATTCAGTACTTC. It encodes CASSRWGAGQGDFKNIQYF.

CDR3 DNA sequence: TGCGCCAGCAGCCCGGGACAGTTAGGGCTTAATGAAAAACTGTTTTTT. Translated, it gives CASSPGQLGLNEKLFF. The chain couples TRBV5-1 to TRBJ1-4, with TRBD1 matching over 7 bases. This CDR3 region has 16 residues. With V trimmed by 4 bases and J by 4 bases, 10 bases remained unmatched. The V gene's germline CDR1 is SGHRS and CDR2 YFSETQ.

This rearrangement joins TRBV10-3 to TRBJ2-3; D is unresolved. V shed 4 bases and J shed 1 base, with 9 bases lying between them. The CDR3 consists of 14 residues. The germline V gene encodes CDR1 ENHRY and CDR2 SYGVKD. This CDR3 is CAISAMKGTDTQYF. CDR3 bases: TGTGCCATCAGTGCTATGAAAGGCACAGATACGCAGTATTTT.

J is TRBJ1-1 and V is TRBV15, with TRBD1 identical over 8 bases. Per the germline V gene, CDR1 is LNHNV and CDR2 is YYDKDF (reference sequence). The length of the CDR3 is 16 residues. The trim removed 2 bases at V and 1 base at J, leaving 6 bases unmatched. CDR3 DNA sequence: TGTGCCACCAGCAGAATGGGACAGGCGTCGAACACTGAAGCTTTCTTT. Protein sequence: CATSRMGQASNTEAFF.

The chain uses TRBV20-1 and TRBJ2-1, with 8 bases fitting TRBD1. V lost 3 bases to trimming and J lost 0 bases; unmatched junction nucleotides: 10. Germline V gives CDR1 DFQATT, CDR2 SNEGSKA (reference sequence). The CDR3 has 17 residues. This CDR3 reads CSASMDRVISSYNEQFF. The CDR3 DNA reads as TGCAGTGCTAGTATGGACAGGGTAATAAGCTCCTACAATGAGCAGTTCTTC.

This chain connects TRBV19 to TRBJ1-2, with D uncertain. The CDR3 covers 13 residues. V was trimmed by 1 base and J by 8 bases, leaving 11 bases between them. Germline CDR1 LNHDA, CDR2 SQIVND (reference sequence). The CDR3 bases are TGTGCCAGTAGTATAGCCGACTTCCGAGGCTACACCTTC. Encoded protein: CASSIADFRGYTF.